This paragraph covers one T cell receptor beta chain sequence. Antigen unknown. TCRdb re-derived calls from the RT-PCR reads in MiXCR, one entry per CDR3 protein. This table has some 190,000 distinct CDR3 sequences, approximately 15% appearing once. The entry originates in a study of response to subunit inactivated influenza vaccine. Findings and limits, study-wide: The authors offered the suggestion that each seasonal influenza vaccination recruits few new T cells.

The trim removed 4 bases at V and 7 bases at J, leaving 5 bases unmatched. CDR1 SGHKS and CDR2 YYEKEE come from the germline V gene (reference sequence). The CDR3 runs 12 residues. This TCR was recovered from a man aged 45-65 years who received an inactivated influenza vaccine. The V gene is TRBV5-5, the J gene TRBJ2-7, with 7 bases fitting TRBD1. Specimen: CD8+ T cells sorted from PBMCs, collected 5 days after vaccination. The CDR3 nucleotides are TGTGCCAGCAGCCGTACCAGGGGGGAGCAGTACTTC. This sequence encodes CASSRTRGEQYF.